This TCR beta chain was sequenced in a study of T cell repertoires in cytomegalovirus infection. Study-level background: Carrying CMV and the relevant HLA type showed in public TCR beta signatures.

Study outcomes and limitations: HLA-C-restricted CMV-specific TCR beta clonotypes were dominant in the ex vivo response. Of the TCR beta families, the public ones yielded a cumulative frequency that identified carriers of CMV plus the relevant HLA.

Points on this clonotype: Its antigen is not identified.

TCRdb passed the reads through MiXCR, listing each CDR3 protein once. The sample consists of about 220,000 distinct CDR3 sequences, around 40% of them appearing once. Trimming stripped 1 base from V and 3 bases from J, with 4 bases between. CDR1 and CDR2 from the germline V gene are SGDLS and YYNGEE. The CDR3 loop spans 13 amino acids. This clonotype was sampled from a human donor in good health (CMV status not recorded). Some clones in this sample may be carry-over from other donors' samples. The V and J genes are TRBV9 and TRBJ2-2; D is unresolved. Sequenced material: CD8+ T cells from cultured PBMCs, taken from culture after CMV antigen stimulation. The DNA of the CDR3 is TGTGCCAGCAGCGTATATGACACCGGGGAGCTGTTTTTT. Protein: CASSVYDTGELFF.